The entry below gives a single TCR beta chain sequence along with its context. Its antigen is not identified. Some clones are missing from TCRdb's copy, which holds only in-frame ones; the method was immunoSEQ multiplex PCR. Here the sample spans over 90,000 clones, approximately 94% being singletons. The data derive from a study of graft-versus-host responses after intestinal transplantation. At the level of the study: Recipients across the board were started on anti-thymocyte globulin induction, then kept on tacrolimus and steroids for two to three years. Study results and limitations: Investigators detected GvH clones in recipient marrow, with some emerging earlier in ileum or blood.

Germline V gene data show CDR1 as MGHRA and CDR2 as YSYEKL. The CDR3 length is 13 residues. Trimming removed 2 bases at V and 5 bases at J, with 9 bases between. This sequence originates from a human donor who received an intestinal transplant. This specimen was unstimulated CD8+ T cells sorted from spleen or lymph node cells, taken before intestinal transplant. The rearrangement joins TRBV4-1 to TRBJ1-1; maybe TRBD1 (5 bases). CDR3 amino acids: CASSQLEGTEAFF. CDR3 bases: TGCGCCAGCAGCCAACTCGAGGGGACTGAAGCTTTCTTT.